This note documents a single TCR beta chain sequence. Its antigen is as yet unknown. The sample holds other DNA sequences that translate to the same CDR3. The record originates from a study of cytomegalovirus exposure and HLA in healthy donors. Study results and caveats: Presence/absence results assume similar sequencing depth per donor, which may not hold.

PCR amplification relied on 60 Vbeta primers (plus 13 Jbeta primers). Repertoires were generated with immunoSEQ multiplex PCR, while TCRdb's copy carries only in-frame clones and drops some. The sample holds 160,000 or so clones, roughly 76% seen once. Germline V gives CDR1 SGHRS, CDR2 YFSETQ. V was clipped by 5 bases and J by 2 bases, with 13 bases between them. The CDR3 has 15 amino acids. This clonotype was sampled from a woman in her late teens or twenties in good health and CMV-seropositive. V is TRBV5-1 and J is TRBJ2-2, with D maybe TRBD2 (5 bases). Material for sequencing was PBMCs. The chain's CDR3 is CASRLTGSNTGELFF. As DNA, the CDR3 is TGCGCCAGCAGACTGACGGGGAGTAACACCGGGGAGCTGTTTTTT.